One and the same sample provided the 7 T cell receptor beta chains below, sequenced in a study of neurological immune-mediated disorders. TCRdb redid the calling of the 5' RACE reads with MiXCR, one entry per CDR3 protein. In the table there are tens of thousands of distinct CDR3 sequences, 7.2% of which are singletons. The material sequenced was CD4+ T cells from blood. The source of these receptors is a man aged 50 or older in good health.

This clonotype has only a few counts. V usage is TRBV6-2 or TRBV6-3 and J usage is TRBJ2-5; D unclear. V shed 2 bases and J shed 1 base, with 8 bases lying between them. The germline gives CDR1 MNHEY, CDR2 SVGEGT. This CDR3 has 14 residues. CDR3 sequence reads: CASSYGGIQETQYF. The CDR3, as DNA: TGTGCCAGCAGTTACGGTGGGATCCAAGAGACCCAGTACTTC.

This clonotype was observed at least ten times. J is TRBJ2-7 and V is TRBV27, with D possibly matching TRBD2 (6 bases). CDR3 length: 14 amino acids. The V and J ends lost 5 bases and 0 bases respectively, with 11 bases between them. In germline, CDR1 is MNHEY, CDR2 SMNVEV (reference sequence). The CDR3 reads CASSLSGPSYEQYF. The CDR3 nucleotides are TGTGCCAGCAGTCTTAGCGGACCCTCCTACGAGCAGTACTTC.

This clonotype appeared many times. The rearrangement uses TRBV10-3 and TRBJ2-3; TRBD1 agrees at 7 bases. This CDR3 comprises 16 residues. J lost 6 bases, V lost 0 bases, and 9 bases had no gene match. Germline CDR1 is ENHRY and CDR2 is SYGVKD. CDR3 sequence (DNA): TGTGCCATCAGTGAGTCGTTAGGGGGCCGAGGCGATACGCAGTATTTT. It is translated as CAISESLGGRGDTQYF.

This clonotype was counted ten times or more. The chain links TRBV5-1 to TRBJ1-1, with D tentatively TRBD1 (5 bases). From germline, CDR1 is SGHRS and CDR2 YFSETQ. The CDR3 contains 15 residues. Trimming cost V 4 bases and J 6 bases, with 19 bases left between them. The CDR3 DNA sequence: TGCGCCAGCAGCCCGTGGACATCCTCGGACTCTGAAGCTTTCTTT. Amino acid sequence: CASSPWTSSDSEAFF.

The chain combines TRBV28 with TRBJ2-5; D is ambiguous. Germline values: CDR1 MDHEN, CDR2 SYDVKM. The CDR3 loop spans 16 amino acids. The V end was cut by 1 base, the J end by 0 bases, with 12 bases between. This CDR3 reads CASSLFTSRHQETQYF. The DNA for the CDR3 is TGTGCCAGCAGTTTATTTACCAGCCGACACCAAGAGACCCAGTACTTC.

This clonotype has a handful of counts. The chain recombines TRBV6-2 or TRBV6-3 with TRBJ2-2; no clear D gene. CDR1 MNHEY and CDR2 SVGEGT come from the germline V gene. There are 14 residues in the CDR3. Trimming left V 1 base short and J 6 bases short, with 9 bases between. The CDR3 is CASSYLGGAGELFF. In nucleotides, the CDR3 is TGTGCCAGCAGTTACTTGGGCGGCGCCGGGGAGCTGTTTTTT.

Ten or more counts support this clonotype. V and J are TRBV12-3 or TRBV12-4 and TRBJ1-2, with D unresolved. This CDR3 has 13 amino acids. V gave up 6 bases and J gave up 8 bases, with 16 bases separating them. The CDR3 loop is CASSRPPDRGYTF. In DNA form, the CDR3 reads TGTGCCAGCAGCAGGCCACCTGACCGGGGCTACACCTTC.